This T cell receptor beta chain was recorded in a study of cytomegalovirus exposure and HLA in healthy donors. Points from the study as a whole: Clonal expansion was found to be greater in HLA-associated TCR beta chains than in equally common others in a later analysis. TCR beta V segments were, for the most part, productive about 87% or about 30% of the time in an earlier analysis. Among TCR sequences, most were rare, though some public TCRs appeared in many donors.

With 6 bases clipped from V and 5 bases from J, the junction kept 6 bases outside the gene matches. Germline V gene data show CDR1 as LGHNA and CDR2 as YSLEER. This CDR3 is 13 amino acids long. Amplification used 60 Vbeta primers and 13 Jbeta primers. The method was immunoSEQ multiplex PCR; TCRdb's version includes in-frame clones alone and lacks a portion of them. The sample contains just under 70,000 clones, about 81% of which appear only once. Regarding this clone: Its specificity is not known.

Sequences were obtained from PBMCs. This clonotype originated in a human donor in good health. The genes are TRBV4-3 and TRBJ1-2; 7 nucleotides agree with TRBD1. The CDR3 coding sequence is TGCGCCAGCAGTGTCAGGGGGTTATATGGCTACACCTTC. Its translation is CASSVRGLYGYTF.